Sequencing of this TCR beta chain was carried out in a study of OX40 agonist ivuxolimab in advanced cancers. Assay used: immunoSEQ multiplex PCR; TCRdb lists only in-frame clones, some missing. The table records tens of thousands of clones, about nine tenths of them present only once. The CDR3 contains 14 residues. The germline gives CDR1 MNHNY, CDR2 SVGAGI (reference sequence). Trimming at V came to 6 bases and at J to 6 bases, leaving 7 bases not matched to a gene. The sequenced sample was CD4+ or CD8+ T cells sorted from blood, obtained in a trial of the OX40 agonist ivuxolimab. The receptor's source is an adult with an advanced solid tumor such as melanoma, head and neck, liver or kidney cancer. The chain carries TRBV6-6 and TRBJ2-2, with 7 nucleotides matching TRBD1. CDR3 nucleotides: TGTGCCAGCAGGAGAGGGACAGCGCCCGGGGAGCTGTTTTTT. Its translation is CASRRGTAPGELFF.